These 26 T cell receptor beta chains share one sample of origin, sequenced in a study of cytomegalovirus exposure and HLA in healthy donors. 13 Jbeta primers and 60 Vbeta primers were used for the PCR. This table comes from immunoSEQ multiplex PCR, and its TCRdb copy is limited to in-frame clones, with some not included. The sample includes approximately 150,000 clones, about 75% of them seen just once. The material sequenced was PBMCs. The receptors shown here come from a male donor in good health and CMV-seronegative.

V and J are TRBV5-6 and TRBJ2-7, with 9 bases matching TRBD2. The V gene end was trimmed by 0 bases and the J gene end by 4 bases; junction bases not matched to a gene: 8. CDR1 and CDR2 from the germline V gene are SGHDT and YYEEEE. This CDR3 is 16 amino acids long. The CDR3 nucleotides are TGTGCCAGCAGCTTGGATCCTAGCGGGGAATCGTACGAGCAGTACTTC. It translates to CASSLDPSGESYEQYF.

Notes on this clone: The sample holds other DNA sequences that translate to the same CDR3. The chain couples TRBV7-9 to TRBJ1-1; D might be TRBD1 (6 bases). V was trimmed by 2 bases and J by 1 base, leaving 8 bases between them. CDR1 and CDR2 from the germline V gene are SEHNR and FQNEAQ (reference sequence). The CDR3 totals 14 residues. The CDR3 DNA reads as TGTGCCAGCAGCTTACTGGACAGGAACACTGAAGCTTTCTTT. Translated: CASSLLDRNTEAFF.

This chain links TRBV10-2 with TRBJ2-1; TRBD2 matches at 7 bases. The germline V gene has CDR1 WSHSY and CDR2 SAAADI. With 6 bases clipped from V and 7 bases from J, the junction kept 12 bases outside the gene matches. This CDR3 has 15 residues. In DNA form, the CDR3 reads TGCGCCAGCAGGGATAGGGGACTGGGAGGGAATGAGCAGTTCTTC. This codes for CASRDRGLGGNEQFF.

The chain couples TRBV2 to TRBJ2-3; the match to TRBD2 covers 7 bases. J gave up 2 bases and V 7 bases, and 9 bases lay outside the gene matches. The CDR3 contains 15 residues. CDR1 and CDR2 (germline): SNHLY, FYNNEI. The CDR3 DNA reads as TGTGCCAGCAAGCGGGGCCAGGGCCACACAGATACGCAGTATTTT. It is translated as CASKRGQGHTDTQYF.

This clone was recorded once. The CDR3 nucleotides are TGTGCCAGCTCACCACCGGGGAGGGGAGAGACCCAGTACTTC. It yields the protein CASSPPGRGETQYF. The chain joins TRBV18 to TRBJ2-5; 7 bases align to TRBD2. CDR3 length equals 14 residues. Germline lookup yields CDR1 KGHSH and CDR2 LQKENI. V was pared by 0 bases and J by 4 bases, with 2 bases of the junction left unmatched.

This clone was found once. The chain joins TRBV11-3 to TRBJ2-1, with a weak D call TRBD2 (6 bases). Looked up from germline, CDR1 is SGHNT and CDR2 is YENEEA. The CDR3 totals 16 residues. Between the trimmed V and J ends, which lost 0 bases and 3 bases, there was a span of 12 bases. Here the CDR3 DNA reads TGTGCCAGCAGCTTAGACGGGGGAAATCTCTACAATGAGCAGTTCTTC. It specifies CASSLDGGNLYNEQFF.

CDR3 bases: TGTGCCAGCAGCTTAGCATCGGGTCACGGGGAGCTGTTTTTT. It yields the protein CASSLASGHGELFF. The V call is TRBV7-3, the J call TRBJ2-2; D ambiguous. The V end lost 2 bases, the J end lost 7 bases, and 11 bases lay between the germline ends. The germline CDR1 and CDR2 sequences are SGHTA and FQGTGA. This CDR3 is 14 amino acids long.

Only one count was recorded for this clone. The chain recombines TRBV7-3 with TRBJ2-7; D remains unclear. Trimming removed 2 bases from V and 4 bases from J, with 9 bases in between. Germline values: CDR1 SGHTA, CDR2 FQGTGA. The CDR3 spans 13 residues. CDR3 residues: CASSLAQNYEQYF. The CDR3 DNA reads TGTGCCAGCAGCTTAGCACAGAATTACGAGCAGTACTTC.

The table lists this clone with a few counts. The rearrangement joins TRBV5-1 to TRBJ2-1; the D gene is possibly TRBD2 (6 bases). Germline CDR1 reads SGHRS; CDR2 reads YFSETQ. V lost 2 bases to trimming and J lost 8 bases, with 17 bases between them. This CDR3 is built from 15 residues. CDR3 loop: CASSFTSSYGDEQFF. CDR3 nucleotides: TGCGCCAGCAGCTTTACTAGCTCATACGGGGATGAGCAGTTCTTC.

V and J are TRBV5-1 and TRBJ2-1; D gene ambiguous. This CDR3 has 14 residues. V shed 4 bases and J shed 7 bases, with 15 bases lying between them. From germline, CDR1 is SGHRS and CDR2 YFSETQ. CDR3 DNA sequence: TGCGCCAGCAGCCTGGACCAGTCCTCGAATGAGCAGTTCTTC. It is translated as CASSLDQSSNEQFF. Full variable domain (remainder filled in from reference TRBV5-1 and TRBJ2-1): KAGVTQTPRYLIKTRGQQVTLSCSPISGHRSVSWYQQTPGQGLQFLFEYFSETQRNKGNFPGRFSGRQFSNSRSEMNVSTLELGDSALYLCASSLDQSSNEQFFGPGTRLTVL.

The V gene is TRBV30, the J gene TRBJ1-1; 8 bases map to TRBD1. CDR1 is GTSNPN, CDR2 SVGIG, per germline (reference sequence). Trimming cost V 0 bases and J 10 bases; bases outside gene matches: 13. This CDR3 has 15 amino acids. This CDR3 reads CAWSVLGGSTGGAFF. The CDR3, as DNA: TGTGCCTGGAGTGTATTGGGAGGATCAACAGGGGGAGCTTTCTTT.

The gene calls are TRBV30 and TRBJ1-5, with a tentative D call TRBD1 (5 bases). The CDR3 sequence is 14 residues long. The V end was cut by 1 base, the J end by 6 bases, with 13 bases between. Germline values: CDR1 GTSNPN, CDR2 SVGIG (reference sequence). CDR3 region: CAWSAGGGFQPQHF. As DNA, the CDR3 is TGTGCCTGGAGTGCGGGGGGGGGTTTTCAGCCCCAGCATTTT.

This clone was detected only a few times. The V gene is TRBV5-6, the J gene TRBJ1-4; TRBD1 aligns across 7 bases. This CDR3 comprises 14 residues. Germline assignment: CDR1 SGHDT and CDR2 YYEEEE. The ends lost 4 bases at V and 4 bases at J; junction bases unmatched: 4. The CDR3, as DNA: TGTGCCAGCAGCCTGGGACAGTTTAATGAAAAACTGTTTTTT. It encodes CASSLGQFNEKLFF.

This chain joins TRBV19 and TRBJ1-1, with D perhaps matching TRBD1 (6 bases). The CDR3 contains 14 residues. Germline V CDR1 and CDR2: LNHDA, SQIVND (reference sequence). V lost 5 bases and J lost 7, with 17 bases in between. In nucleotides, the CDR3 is TGTGCCAGTAGTCCACAGGGCGTTAAGAGTGAAGCTTTCTTT. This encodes CASSPQGVKSEAFF.

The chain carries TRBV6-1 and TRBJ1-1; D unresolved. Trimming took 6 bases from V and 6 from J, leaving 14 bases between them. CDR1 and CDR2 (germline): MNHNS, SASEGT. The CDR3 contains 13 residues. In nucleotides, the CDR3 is TGTGCCAGCAGCGGGTTGGGTCGGGCTGAAGCTTTCTTT. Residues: CASSGLGRAEAFF.

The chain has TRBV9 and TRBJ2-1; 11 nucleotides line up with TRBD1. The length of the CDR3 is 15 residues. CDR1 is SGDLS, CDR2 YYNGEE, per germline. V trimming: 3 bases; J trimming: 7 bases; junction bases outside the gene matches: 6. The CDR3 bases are TGTGCCAGCAGCGCTCTGGACAGGGGGCCGAATGAGCAGTTCTTC. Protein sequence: CASSALDRGPNEQFF.

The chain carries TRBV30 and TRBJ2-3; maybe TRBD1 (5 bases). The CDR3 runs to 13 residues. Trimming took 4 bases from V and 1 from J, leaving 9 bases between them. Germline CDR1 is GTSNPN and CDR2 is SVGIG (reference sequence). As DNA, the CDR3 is TGTGCCTGGATCATCAGGGGCACAGATACGCAGTATTTT. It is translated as CAWIIRGTDTQYF. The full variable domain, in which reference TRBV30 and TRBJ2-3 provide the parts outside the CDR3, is SQTIHQWPATLVQPVGSPLSLECTVEGTSNPNLYWYRQAAGRGLQLLFYSVGIGQISSEVPQNLSASRPQDRQFILSSKKLLLSDSGFYLCAWIIRGTDTQYFGPGTRLTVL.

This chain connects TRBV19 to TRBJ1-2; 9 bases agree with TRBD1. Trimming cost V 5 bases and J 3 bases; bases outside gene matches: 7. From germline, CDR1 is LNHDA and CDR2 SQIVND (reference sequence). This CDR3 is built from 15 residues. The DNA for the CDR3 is TGTGCCAGTAGTCCCCGGACAGGGGCGGACTATGGCTACACCTTC. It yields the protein CASSPRTGADYGYTF.

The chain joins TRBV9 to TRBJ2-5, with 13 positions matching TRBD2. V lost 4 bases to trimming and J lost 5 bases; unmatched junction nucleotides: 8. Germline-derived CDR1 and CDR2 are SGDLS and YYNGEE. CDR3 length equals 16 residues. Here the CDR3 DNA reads TGTGCCAGCAGCCCAACTAGCGGGGGGGCCCGGGAGACCCAGTACTTC. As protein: CASSPTSGGARETQYF.

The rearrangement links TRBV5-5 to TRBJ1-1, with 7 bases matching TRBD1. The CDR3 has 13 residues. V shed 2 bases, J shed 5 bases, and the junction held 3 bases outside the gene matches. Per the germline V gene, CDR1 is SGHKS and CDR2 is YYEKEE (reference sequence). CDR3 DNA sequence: TGTGCCAGCAGCTTTGAGGGGGCGACTGAAGCTTTCTTT. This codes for CASSFEGATEAFF.

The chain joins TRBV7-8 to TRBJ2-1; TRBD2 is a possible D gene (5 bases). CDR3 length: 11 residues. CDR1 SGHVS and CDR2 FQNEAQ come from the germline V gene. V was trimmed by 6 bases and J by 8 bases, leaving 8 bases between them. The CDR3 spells CASSSGDEQFF. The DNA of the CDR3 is TGTGCCAGCAGTTCCGGGGATGAGCAGTTCTTC. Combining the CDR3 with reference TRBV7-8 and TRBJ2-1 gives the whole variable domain GAGVSQSPRYKVAKRGQDVALRCDPISGHVSLFWYQQALGQGPEFLTYFQNEAQLDKSGLPSDRFFAERPEGSVSTLKIQRTQQEDSAVYLCASSSGDEQFFGPGTRLTVL.

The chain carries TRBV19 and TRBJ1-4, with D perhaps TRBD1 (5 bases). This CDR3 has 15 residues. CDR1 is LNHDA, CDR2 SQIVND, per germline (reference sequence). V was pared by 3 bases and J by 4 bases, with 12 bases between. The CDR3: CASSIQGQGNEKLFF. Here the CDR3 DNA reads TGTGCCAGTAGTATTCAAGGGCAGGGTAATGAAAAACTGTTTTTT. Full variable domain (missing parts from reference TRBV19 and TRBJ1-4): DGGITQSPKYLFRKEGQNVTLSCEQNLNHDAMYWYRQDPGQGLRLIYYSQIVNDFQKGDIAEGYSVSREKKESFPLTVTSAQKNPTAFYLCASSIQGQGNEKLFFGSGTQLSVL.

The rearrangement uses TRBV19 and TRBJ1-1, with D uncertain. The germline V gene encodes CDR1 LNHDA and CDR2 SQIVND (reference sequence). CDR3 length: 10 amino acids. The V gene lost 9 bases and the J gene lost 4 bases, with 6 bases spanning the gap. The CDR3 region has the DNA TGTGCCAGAGCCCGCACTGAAGCTTTCTTT. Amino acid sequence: CARARTEAFF.

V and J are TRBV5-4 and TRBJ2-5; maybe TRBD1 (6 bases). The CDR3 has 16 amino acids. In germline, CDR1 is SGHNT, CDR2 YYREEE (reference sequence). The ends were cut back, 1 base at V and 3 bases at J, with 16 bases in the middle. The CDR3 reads CASSLLALPGEETQYF. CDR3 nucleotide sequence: TGTGCCAGCAGCTTGTTAGCCCTCCCAGGGGAAGAGACCCAGTACTTC.

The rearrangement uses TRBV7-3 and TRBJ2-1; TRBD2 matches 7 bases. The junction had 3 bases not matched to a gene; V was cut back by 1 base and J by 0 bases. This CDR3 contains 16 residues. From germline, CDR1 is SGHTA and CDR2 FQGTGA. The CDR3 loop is CASSLIGGSSYNEQFF. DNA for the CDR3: TGTGCCAGCAGCTTAATCGGCGGGAGCTCCTACAATGAGCAGTTCTTC.

CDR3: CASSFQGSGNTEAFF. CDR3 DNA sequence: TGCGCCAGCAGCTTCCAAGGATCGGGGAACACTGAAGCTTTCTTT. V and J are TRBV5-1 and TRBJ1-1; D ambiguous. The V gene's germline CDR1 is SGHRS and CDR2 YFSETQ. The CDR3 is made up of 15 amino acids. Trimming took 2 bases from V and 1 from J, leaving 12 bases between them.